Presented here are 17 T cell receptor beta chains from one specimen sequenced in a study of cytomegalovirus exposure and HLA in healthy donors. The PCR was carried out with 60 Vbeta primers and 13 Jbeta primers. Using immunoSEQ multiplex PCR, the repertoire was profiled, and TCRdb retains in-frame clones only, with some absent. The sample has 110,000 to 150,000 clones, around a tenth seen once. Sequencing used PBMCs. All receptors come from a middle-aged man in good health and CMV-seronegative.

The CDR3 DNA follows: TGTGCCAGCAGCCAACCGACAGGGGGCAGCGAGGAGACCCAGTACTTC. It encodes CASSQPTGGSEETQYF. V gene TRBV5-4 combines with J gene TRBJ2-5, with 10 positions matching TRBD1. The CDR3 totals 16 residues. Germline V lookup: CDR1 SGHNT, CDR2 YYREEE (reference sequence). V shed 4 bases and J 5 bases; nucleotides not matched to a gene: 11.

The chain joins TRBV7-8 to TRBJ2-7; 8 positions agree with TRBD1. V gave up 5 bases and J gave up 7 bases; unmatched junction bases: 10. CDR1 is SGHVS and CDR2 is FQNEAQ in the germline V gene. The CDR3 is made up of 14 amino acids. The CDR3 loop is CASSLGQAAMEQYF. CDR3 coding DNA: TGTGCCAGCAGCCTGGGACAGGCCGCAATGGAGCAGTACTTC.

The chain is built from TRBV30 and TRBJ1-2; TRBD1 aligns across 8 bases. V lost 3 bases to trimming and J lost 5 bases; unmatched junction nucleotides: 8. In germline, CDR1 is GTSNPN, CDR2 SVGIG (reference sequence). The CDR3 runs 14 residues. CDR3: CAWSDDRGGYGYTF. The CDR3, as DNA: TGTGCCTGGAGCGATGACAGGGGCGGGTATGGCTACACCTTC.

The V and J genes are TRBV6-5 and TRBJ1-2; 9 nucleotides line up with TRBD1. V was pared by 5 bases and J by 6 bases, with 7 bases of the junction left unmatched. Germline V CDR1 and CDR2: MNHEY, SVGAGI. This CDR3 spans 14 amino acids. As DNA, the CDR3 is TGTGCCAGCAGTCAACCGGGACAGGGTAATGGCTACACCTTC. It codes for CASSQPGQGNGYTF.

The genes are TRBV27 and TRBJ1-1, with 11 positions matching TRBD1. The germline V gene has CDR1 MNHEY and CDR2 SMNVEV (reference sequence). CDR3 length equals 17 residues. V trimming: 5 bases; J trimming: 2 bases; junction bases outside the gene matches: 10. Here the CDR3 reads CASSPFGDRGINTEAFF. CDR3 DNA: TGTGCCAGCAGTCCCTTCGGGGACAGGGGGATTAACACTGAAGCTTTCTTT.

This clone was found a few times. V and J are TRBV19 and TRBJ1-4, with TRBD1 matching over 8 bases. V gave up 4 bases and J gave up 7 bases; unmatched junction bases: 5. Germline CDR1 reads LNHDA; CDR2 reads SQIVND (reference sequence). The CDR3 totals 14 residues. In nucleotides, the CDR3 is TGTGCCAGTAGTACGACAGGGGTCGGTGAAAAACTGTTTTTT. Its protein product is CASSTTGVGEKLFF.

CDR3 region: CASSQWEGNEAFF. DNA of the CDR3: TGTGCCAGCAGCCAATGGGAGGGAAATGAAGCTTTCTTT. The chain uses TRBV7-9 and TRBJ1-1; no definite D call. The V gene's germline CDR1 is SEHNR and CDR2 FQNEAQ (reference sequence). CDR3 size: 13 residues. Deletions cut 5 bases from V and 7 bases from J, with 14 bases between.

The genes are TRBV7-6 and TRBJ2-7; 7 bases agree with TRBD1. Germline V lookup: CDR1 SGHVS, CDR2 FNYEAQ. Germline trimming cut 1 base from V and 5 bases from J; bases unmatched to any gene: 5. The CDR3 is 14 residues long. This chain's CDR3 is CASSLVQGVHEQYF. DNA of the CDR3: TGTGCCAGCAGCTTAGTGCAGGGGGTCCACGAGCAGTACTTC.

This clone was picked up a small number of times. V is TRBV7-3 and J is TRBJ2-3; perhaps TRBD1 as D (6 bases). CDR3 length equals 14 residues. V was trimmed by 0 bases and J by 4 bases, leaving 8 bases between them. Germline V gene lookup returns CDR1 SGHTA and CDR2 FQGTGA. CDR3 sequence: CASSLTGAADTQYF. The CDR3 region has the DNA TGTGCCAGCAGCTTAACGGGGGCCGCAGATACGCAGTATTTT.

The chain joins TRBV7-2 to TRBJ2-3, with unresolved D. The CDR3 covers 17 residues. Trimming removed 2 bases from V and 0 bases from J, with 15 bases in between. CDR1 is SGHTA, CDR2 FQGNSA, per germline. CDR3 residues: CASSLQEPLSSTDTQYF. As DNA, the CDR3 is TGTGCCAGCAGCTTACAAGAGCCCCTCTCAAGCACAGATACGCAGTATTTT.

The chain links TRBV19 to TRBJ1-2, with 9 positions matching TRBD1. CDR3 length: 16 amino acids. The V segment lost 1 base and the J segment 2 bases; nucleotides outside the gene matches: 5. CDR1 and CDR2 (germline): LNHDA, SQIVND (reference sequence). The CDR3 DNA follows: TGTGCCAGTAGTATAGGGACAGGGGCTTTCAACTATGGCTACACCTTC. Translated, it gives CASSIGTGAFNYGYTF.

This clone was seen only a few times. The chain recombines TRBV7-8 with TRBJ1-2, with TRBD1 as a possible D gene (6 bases). This CDR3 is built from 15 residues. Germline CDR1 is SGHVS and CDR2 is FQNEAQ. Between the trimmed V and J ends, which lost 1 base and 3 bases, there was a span of 12 bases. The CDR3 spells CASSLEDSGHYGYTF. The CDR3 DNA is TGTGCCAGCAGCTTAGAGGACAGCGGACACTATGGCTACACCTTC.

In this sample, this clone turned up a few times. This chain connects TRBV9 to TRBJ2-1; 11 bases line up with TRBD2. Per germline, CDR1 SGDLS and CDR2 YYNGEE. CDR3 length equals 16 residues. V was clipped by 3 bases and J by 4 bases; unmatched bases: 6. DNA for the CDR3: TGTGCCAGCAGCGGCCGACTAGCGGGAAGTTACAATGAGCAGTTCTTC. Amino acids: CASSGRLAGSYNEQFF. The full variable domain, rest sourced from reference TRBV9 and TRBJ2-1, is DSGVTQTPKHLITATGQRVTLRCSPRSGDLSVYWYQQSLDQGLQFLIQYYNGEERAKGNILERFSAQQFPDLHSELNLSSLELGDSALYFCASSGRLAGSYNEQFFGPGTRLTVL.

This clone was counted between two and nine times. V usage is TRBV6-6 and J usage is TRBJ2-7, with a weak D call TRBD1 (5 bases). The V gene lost 5 bases and the J gene lost 3 bases, with 8 bases spanning the gap. This CDR3 region has 12 residues. Germline CDR1 is MNHNY and CDR2 is SVGAGI (reference sequence). The CDR3 spells CASSKQDYEQYF. CDR3 nucleotide sequence: TGTGCCAGCAGTAAACAGGACTACGAGCAGTACTTC.

The chain recombines TRBV2 with TRBJ2-7, with TRBD2 as a possible D gene (5 bases). V lost 5 bases and J 1 base, leaving 15 bases between the germline ends. CDR3 length: 15 residues. CDR1 SNHLY and CDR2 FYNNEI come from the germline V gene. CDR3 nucleotides: TGTGCCAGCAGTTGGAGCGGACCATCGTCCTACGAGCAGTACTTC. Translation: CASSWSGPSSYEQYF.

In this sample, this clone turned up a few times. The chain joins TRBV19 to TRBJ2-7, with a tentative D call TRBD2 (5 bases). The CDR3 covers 13 residues. Germline values: CDR1 LNHDA, CDR2 SQIVND (reference sequence). The V gene lost 3 bases and the J gene lost 5 bases, with 11 bases spanning the gap. CDR3 coding DNA: TGTGCCAGTAGTATCGGGAATCCCCACGAGCAGTACTTC. Protein: CASSIGNPHEQYF.

This clone was found a few times. The rearrangement uses TRBV20-1 and TRBJ1-1; no clear D. The germline gives CDR1 DFQATT, CDR2 SNEGSKA (reference sequence). The CDR3 covers 11 residues. Trimming pared 5 bases from V and 11 bases from J, leaving 15 bases between. CDR3 in DNA: TGCAGTGCTTCGACTCTTATCCAGGCTTTCTTT. This sequence encodes CSASTLIQAFF.